These T cell receptor beta chains were read from a single sample in a study of T-cell reconstitution after alpha-beta-depleted transplantation in children. TCRdb processed the PCR reads anew with MiXCR; each CDR3 protein has one entry. The data contain about 270,000 distinct CDR3 sequences, nearly 10% of them seen just once; the ten biggest clones take up around 10%. This specimen was PBMCs from the stem cell graft donor, taken from the stem cell graft. The receptors shown here come from a human donor who donated a stem cell graft to a child with SCID. Each CDR3 is given with its conserved first and last residue. The D gene is left open where the match is weak. Clone size is stated in some rows and not others, as once, few, many or a class when expanded.

clone size,J gene,V gene,D gene,CDR3 DNA,CDR3 protein
few,TRBJ2-3,TRBV12-3/TRBV12-4,NA,TGTGCCAGCAGTTATCGGGGGGCTCACACAGATACGCAGTATTTT,CASSYRGAHTDTQYF
few,TRBJ2-2,TRBV5-1,TRBD1,TGCGCCAGCAGCTGGGGGACAGGGCGAACCGGGGAGCTGTTTTTT,CASSWGTGRTGELFF
NA,TRBJ2-1,TRBV24-1,TRBD1,TGTGCCACCAGTGGACAGGGAAGCTCCTACAATGAGCAGTTCTTC,CATSGQGSSYNEQFF
many,TRBJ2-3,TRBV5-5,TRBD2,TGTGCCAGCAGTCCTCGACTAGCGGGGAGCTCTAGCACAGATACGCAGTATTTT,CASSPRLAGSSSTDTQYF
NA,TRBJ2-5,TRBV12-3/TRBV12-4,NA,TGTGCCAGCAGTTCGACACAGGGTCAAGAGACCCAGTACTTC,CASSSTQGQETQYF
many,TRBJ2-3,TRBV12-3/TRBV12-4,NA,TGTGCCAGCAGCGACCTTAGTGGCACAGATACGCAGTATTTT,CASSDLSGTDTQYF
many,TRBJ2-2,TRBV29-1,NA,TGCAGCGTTGAGGGGGCGATGAACACCGGGGAGCTGTTTTTT,CSVEGAMNTGELFF
many,TRBJ2-7,TRBV2,NA,TGTGCCAGCAGCGACCCGGGCGGCTACGAGCAGTACTTC,CASSDPGGYEQYF
many,TRBJ1-6,TRBV4-1,NA,TGCGCCAGCAGCCAAGGAAGTGCAGGGTTTAATTCACCCCTCCACTTT,CASSQGSAGFNSPLHF
NA,TRBJ2-6,TRBV9,TRBD1,TGTGCCAGCAGCCCGGACAGGGGGGTCCCTGGGGCCAACGTCCTGACTTTC,CASSPDRGVPGANVLTF
NA,TRBJ2-7,TRBV6-1,TRBD1,TGTGCCAGCAGGGGGACAGGGGTTACCTACGAGCAGTACTTC,CASRGTGVTYEQYF
NA,TRBJ1-3,TRBV20-1,NA,TGCAGTGCTCAGAGCCAACCGACCCGAGGGGACTATGGAAACACCATATATTTT,CSAQSQPTRGDYGNTIYF
many,TRBJ2-7,TRBV2,NA,TGTGCCAGCAGTGAGGGTAACCTATCTACCTACGAGCAGTACTTC,CASSEGNLSTYEQYF
few,TRBJ2-4,TRBV12-3/TRBV12-4,TRBD1,TGTGCCAGCGCTTACGGGGACAGGATCAAAAACATTCAGTACTTC,CASAYGDRIKNIQYF
few,TRBJ1-1,TRBV6-5,NA,TGTGCCAGCAACGAGGGTCCGCGGGCCCAGGAAGCTTTCTTT,CASNEGPRAQEAFF
many,TRBJ2-1,TRBV4-1,NA,TGCGCCAGCGCTCGGACGTTTACCTCCTACAATGAGCAGTTCTTC,CASARTFTSYNEQFF
NA,TRBJ2-1,TRBV7-9,TRBD2,TGTGCCAGCAGCTTAAGAAGTGGCGGGGGGATCGATGAGCAGTTCTTC,CASSLRSGGGIDEQFF
many,TRBJ2-2,TRBV12-3/TRBV12-4,NA,TGTGCCAGCAGTTATAACACCGGGGAGCTGTTTTTT,CASSYNTGELFF
NA,TRBJ1-1,TRBV7-6,NA,TGTGCCAGCAGCTTAGCTCGGGATTTCGGAGGGACTGAAGCTTTCTTT,CASSLARDFGGTEAFF
NA,TRBJ2-7,TRBV2,NA,TGTGCCAGCAGTCCAGAGTACGAGCAGTACTTC,CASSPEYEQYF
few,TRBJ2-2,TRBV27,NA,TGTGCCAGCAGTACGCTAGACTTGACGAGGGAGCTGTTTTTT,CASSTLDLTRELFF
few,TRBJ1-5,TRBV20-1,NA,TGCAGTGTGCAGGGGATGGTTAGCAATCAGCCCCAGCATTTT,CSVQGMVSNQPQHF
NA,TRBJ2-6,TRBV9,NA,TGTGCCAGCAGCGTAGCTCAGCTCTCTGGGGCCAACGTCCTGACTTTC,CASSVAQLSGANVLTF
few,TRBJ1-1,TRBV18,NA,TGTGCCAGCTCACCTGAGCTCATCCGACGGGGAGGCACTGAAGCTTTCTTT,CASSPELIRRGGTEAFF
NA,TRBJ2-7,TRBV9,TRBD2,TGTGCCAGCAGCGTAGGTAGCGGGGGGGCCCACGAGCAGTACTTC,CASSVGSGGAHEQYF
few,TRBJ1-1,TRBV5-1,NA,TGCGCCAGCAGCTTGGAGGGAGGTGATGAAGCTTTCTTT,CASSLEGGDEAFF
NA,TRBJ2-5,TRBV12-3/TRBV12-4,NA,TGTGCCAGCAGGGGCAACGTACAAGAGACCCAGTACTTC,CASRGNVQETQYF
NA,TRBJ2-7,TRBV7-2,TRBD1,TGTGCCAGCAGCTACAGGCCCCGGGACAGGGGTTTCGACGAGCAGTACTTC,CASSYRPRDRGFDEQYF
many,TRBJ2-3,TRBV5-1,NA,TGCGCCAGCAGCTTGCAGGGCCTACCATCTAGCACAGATACGCAGTATTTT,CASSLQGLPSSTDTQYF
few,TRBJ1-5,TRBV6-1,TRBD1,TGTGCCAGCAAGATGGGACAGGGAGGCAATCAGCCCCAGCATTTT,CASKMGQGGNQPQHF
few,TRBJ2-1,TRBV10-3,NA,TGTGCCATCAGTGGGGCAGGGGGGGGCAATGAGCAGTTCTTC,CAISGAGGGNEQFF
many,TRBJ1-5,TRBV7-9,TRBD1,TGTGCCAGCAGCTTAAGTGACAAGGCGACAGGGGACAATCAGCCCCAGCATTTT,CASSLSDKATGDNQPQHF
NA,TRBJ2-2,TRBV10-3,TRBD1,TGTGCCATCAGAGGACAGGGGGGCACCGGGGAGCTGTTTTTT,CAIRGQGGTGELFF
many,TRBJ1-1,TRBV10-3,TRBD1,TGTGCCACCGGACAGGGGGCGAGTACTGAAGCTTTCTTT,CATGQGASTEAFF
NA,TRBJ2-1,TRBV6-1,NA,TGTGCCAGCAGCCACCGGGTTCCCGACAATGAGCAGTTCTTC,CASSHRVPDNEQFF
NA,TRBJ2-7,TRBV6-5,NA,TGTGCCAGCTGCTTAGGGGGGGTAACAACCTACGAGCAGTACTTC,CASCLGGVTTYEQYF
NA,TRBJ2-1,TRBV29-1,TRBD2,TGCAGCGTTGAAGATCTAGCGGGGAGCGATGAGCAGTTCTTC,CSVEDLAGSDEQFF
many,TRBJ2-6,TRBV6-5,TRBD1,TGTGCCAGCAGTTCGGACAGGATCCCTGGGGCCAACGTCCTGACTTTC,CASSSDRIPGANVLTF
NA,TRBJ1-2,TRBV20-1,NA,TGCAGTGCTAGCCCCCTGGACCGTACTAACTATGGCTACACCTTC,CSASPLDRTNYGYTF
few,TRBJ2-7,TRBV18,TRBD2,TGTGCCAGCTCACCAACGGGGGGAGTTGAGAGCTCCTACGAGCAGTACTTC,CASSPTGGVESSYEQYF
NA,TRBJ2-1,TRBV20-1,NA,TGCAGTGCTAGAGATCGGGTAGTCCACTCCTACAATGAGCAGTTCTTC,CSARDRVVHSYNEQFF
many,TRBJ2-6,TRBV6-5,NA,TGTGCCAGCAGTTACAGGGTGGATGGGGCCAACGTCCTGACTTTC,CASSYRVDGANVLTF
NA,TRBJ2-5,TRBV28,NA,TGTGCCAGCAGCCCACAACGAGCGTTGGGGACCCAGTACTTC,CASSPQRALGTQYF
NA,TRBJ2-2,TRBV5-1,TRBD1,TGCGCCAGCAGCTTTCGGGACAGTTACACCGGGGAGCTGTTTTTT,CASSFRDSYTGELFF
few,TRBJ2-3,TRBV2,NA,TGTGCCAGCAGGCTGGTAGATACGCAGTATTTT,CASRLVDTQYF
many,TRBJ2-2,TRBV15,TRBD1,TGTGCCACCAGCAGAGGGACAGGTTACACCGGGGAGCTGTTTTTT,CATSRGTGYTGELFF
few,TRBJ2-5,TRBV7-9,TRBD2,TGTGCCAGCAGCTCGCCTGCGGGGGGGCAAGAGACCCAGTACTTC,CASSSPAGGQETQYF
once,TRBJ2-7,TRBV2,TRBD1,TGTGCCAGCACTTCTGGGACAGGGGAGTACGAGCAGTACTTC,CASTSGTGEYEQYF
few,TRBJ1-4,TRBV6-1,NA,TGTGCCAGCAGTACAGAGGTGGGGGCCGTGGGTGAAAAACTGTTTTTT,CASSTEVGAVGEKLFF
NA,TRBJ1-5,TRBV2,NA,TGTGCCAGCAGTGAATCCCCAGGGGGCAATCAGCCCCAGCATTTT,CASSESPGGNQPQHF
many,TRBJ2-1,TRBV11-1,TRBD2,TGTGCCAGCAGCTTATCCTATAGCGGGGAGGTCTTCTACAATGAGCAGTTCTTC,CASSLSYSGEVFYNEQFF
many,TRBJ2-1,TRBV12-3/TRBV12-4,TRBD2,TGTGCCAGCAGAGCCACGGAACTAGCGGGGGGGTACAATGAGCAGTTCTTC,CASRATELAGGYNEQFF
many,TRBJ2-1,TRBV2,TRBD2,TGTGCCAGCAGCGACTTAGACTCATCGGGGGGAGATGAGCAGTTCTTC,CASSDLDSSGGDEQFF
NA,TRBJ2-6,TRBV27,NA,TGTGCCAGCGCGGCTGGGGCCAACGTCCTGACTTTC,CASAAGANVLTF
NA,TRBJ2-7,TRBV12-5,TRBD2,TGTGCTAGTGGTTTTGCCCCTCGACTAGCGGGGTCCTTC,CASGFAPRLAGSF
few,TRBJ2-1,TRBV9,NA,TGTGCCAGCAGCGTAGAAGCCCACCGGGGGCTTGAGCAGTTCTTC,CASSVEAHRGLEQFF
many,TRBJ1-5,TRBV25-1,NA,TGTGCCAGCAGAGCAGCGGGGGGGGATCAGCCCCAGCATTTT,CASRAAGGDQPQHF
few,TRBJ2-7,TRBV7-9,NA,TGTGCCAGCAGCCGGGGGTCGGGATCCTACGAGCAGTACTTC,CASSRGSGSYEQYF
few,TRBJ1-5,TRBV4-1,NA,TGCGCCAGCAGCCAGTTAGGACTTGGGAATCAGCCCCAGCATTTT,CASSQLGLGNQPQHF
few,TRBJ2-2,TRBV25-1,TRBD1,TGTGCCAGCAGTGAATCGAGGGGGCAGGTCGGGGAGCTGTTTTTT,CASSESRGQVGELFF